This T cell receptor (beta chain) was found in a study of T cells in Graves' hyperthyroidism and ophthalmopathy. Study summary: Staff took peripheral blood when the initial diagnosis was made, before any treatment began.

RNA transcripts gave rise to amplified TCR beta CDR3 regions. The study used the HTBI primer set for a first-round RT-PCR of the TCR CDR3. TCRdb re-called the multiplex PCR reads with MiXCR, one entry per CDR3 protein. This sample has about 480,000 distinct CDR3 sequences; around 22% occur once, and the top ten carry roughly 12%. The germline CDR1 and CDR2 sequences are SGHDT and YYEEEE. The CDR3 has 12 amino acids. Trimming removed 0 bases at V and 7 bases at J, with 7 bases between. This clonotype was detected ten times or more. Its antigen is unidentified. The study's findings and limits: The model foresaw ophthalmopathy a median 6.5 months prior to onset. Among thyroid clonotypes expanded above 0.001, most also appeared in blood.

Each person with ophthalmopathy scored at least 3 on the Clinical Activity Score, reached NOSPECS grade 4 or higher, and had been ill under 3 months. The V gene is TRBV5-6, the J gene TRBJ1-1; the D is unclear. The sequence came from a woman aged 25 to 39 with Graves' ophthalmopathy. Material for sequencing was blood. CDR3 coding DNA: TGTGCCAGCAGCTTGGACAATAATGAAGCTTTCTTT. Translation gives CASSLDNNEAFF.